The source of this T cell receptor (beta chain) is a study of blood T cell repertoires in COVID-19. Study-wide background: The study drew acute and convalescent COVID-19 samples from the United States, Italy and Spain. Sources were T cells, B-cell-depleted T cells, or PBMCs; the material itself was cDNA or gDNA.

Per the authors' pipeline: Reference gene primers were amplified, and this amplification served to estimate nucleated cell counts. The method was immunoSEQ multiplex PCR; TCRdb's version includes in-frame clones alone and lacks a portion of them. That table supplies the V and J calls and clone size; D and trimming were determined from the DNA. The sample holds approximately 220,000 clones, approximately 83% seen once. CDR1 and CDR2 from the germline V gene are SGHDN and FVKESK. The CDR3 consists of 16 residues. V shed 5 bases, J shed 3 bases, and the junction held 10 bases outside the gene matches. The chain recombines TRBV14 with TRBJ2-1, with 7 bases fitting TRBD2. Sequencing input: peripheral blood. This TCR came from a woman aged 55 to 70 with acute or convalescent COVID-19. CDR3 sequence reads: CASSKGWGTNYNEQFF. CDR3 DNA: TGTGCCAGCAGCAAGGGTTGGGGGACTAACTACAATGAGCAGTTCTTC.